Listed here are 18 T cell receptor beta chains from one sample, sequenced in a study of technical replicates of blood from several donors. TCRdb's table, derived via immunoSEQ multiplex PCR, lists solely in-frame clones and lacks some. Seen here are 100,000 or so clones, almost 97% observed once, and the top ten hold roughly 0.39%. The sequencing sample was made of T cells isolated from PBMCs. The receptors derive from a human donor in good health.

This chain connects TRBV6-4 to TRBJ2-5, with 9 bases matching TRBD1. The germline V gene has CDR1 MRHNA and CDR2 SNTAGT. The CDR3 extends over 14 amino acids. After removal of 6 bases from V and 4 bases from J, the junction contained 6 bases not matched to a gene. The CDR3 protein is CASSRDRASETQYF. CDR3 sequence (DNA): TGTGCCAGCAGCCGGGACAGGGCATCAGAGACCCAGTACTTC.

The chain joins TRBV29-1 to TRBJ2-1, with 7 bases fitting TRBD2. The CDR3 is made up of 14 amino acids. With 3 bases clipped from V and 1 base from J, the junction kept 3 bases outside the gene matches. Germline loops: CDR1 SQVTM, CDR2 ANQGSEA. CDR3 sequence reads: CSVELRESYNEQFF. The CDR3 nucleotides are TGCAGCGTTGAGTTGCGGGAGTCCTACAATGAGCAGTTCTTC.

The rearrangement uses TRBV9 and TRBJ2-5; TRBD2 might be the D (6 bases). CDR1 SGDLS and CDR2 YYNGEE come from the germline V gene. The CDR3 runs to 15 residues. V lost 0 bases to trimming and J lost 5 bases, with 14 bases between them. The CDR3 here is CASSVDLAPGETQYF. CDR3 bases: TGTGCCAGCAGCGTAGATCTAGCGCCGGGTGAGACCCAGTACTTC.

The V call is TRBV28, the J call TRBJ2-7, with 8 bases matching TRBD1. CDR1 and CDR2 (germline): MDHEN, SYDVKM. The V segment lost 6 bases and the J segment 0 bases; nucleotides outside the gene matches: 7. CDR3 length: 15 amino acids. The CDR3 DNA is TGTGCCAGCAGCCTCGACAGGGGCATCTCCTACGAGCAGTACTTC. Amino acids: CASSLDRGISYEQYF.

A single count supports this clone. The CDR3 loop is CASTVPYRFTEAFF. The CDR3 nucleotides read TGTGCCAGCACCGTCCCCTACAGATTCACTGAAGCTTTCTTT. V gene TRBV28 combines with J gene TRBJ1-1, with no clear D. V was pared by 7 bases and J by 4 bases, with 16 bases between. Germline lookup yields CDR1 MDHEN and CDR2 SYDVKM. The CDR3 spans 14 residues. Drawing the rest from reference TRBV28 and TRBJ1-1, the complete variable domain is DVKVTQSSRYLVKRTGEKVFLECVQDMDHENMFWYRQDPGLGLRLIYFSYDVKMKEKGDIPEGYSVSREKKERFSLILESASTNQTSMYLCASTVPYRFTEAFFGQGTRLTVV.

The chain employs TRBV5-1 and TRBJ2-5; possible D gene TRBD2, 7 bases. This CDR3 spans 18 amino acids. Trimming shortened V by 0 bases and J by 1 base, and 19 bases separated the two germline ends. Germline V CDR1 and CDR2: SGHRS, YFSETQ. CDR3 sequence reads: CASSLGGGSPISQETQYF. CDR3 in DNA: TGCGCCAGCAGCTTGGGGGGGGGCTCACCAATAAGCCAAGAGACCCAGTACTTC.

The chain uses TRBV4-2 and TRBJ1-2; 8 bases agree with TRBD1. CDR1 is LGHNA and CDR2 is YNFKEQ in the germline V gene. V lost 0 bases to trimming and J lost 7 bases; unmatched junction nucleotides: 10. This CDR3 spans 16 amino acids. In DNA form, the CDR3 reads TGTGCCAGCAGCCAAGAAGTTAGGACAGGGTTTACTGGCTACACCTTC. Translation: CASSQEVRTGFTGYTF.

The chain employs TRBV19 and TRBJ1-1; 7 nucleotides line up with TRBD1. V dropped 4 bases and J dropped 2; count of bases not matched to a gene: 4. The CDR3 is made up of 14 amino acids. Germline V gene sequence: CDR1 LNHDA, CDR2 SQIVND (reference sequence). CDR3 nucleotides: TGTGCCAGTAGTAATTACAGGGGTAACACTGAAGCTTTCTTT. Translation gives CASSNYRGNTEAFF.

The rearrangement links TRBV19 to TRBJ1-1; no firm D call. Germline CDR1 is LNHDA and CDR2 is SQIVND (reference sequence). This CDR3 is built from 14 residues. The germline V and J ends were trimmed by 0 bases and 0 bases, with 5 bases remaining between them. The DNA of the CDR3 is TGTGCCAGTAGTATAGACAGGCTGAACACTGAAGCTTTCTTT. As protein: CASSIDRLNTEAFF.

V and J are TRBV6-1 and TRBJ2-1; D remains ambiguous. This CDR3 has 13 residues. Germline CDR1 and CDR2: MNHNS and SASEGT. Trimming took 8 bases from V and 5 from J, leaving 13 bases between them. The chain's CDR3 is CASCRSRNNEQFF. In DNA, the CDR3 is TGTGCCAGCTGCCGTTCCAGGAACAATGAGCAGTTCTTC.

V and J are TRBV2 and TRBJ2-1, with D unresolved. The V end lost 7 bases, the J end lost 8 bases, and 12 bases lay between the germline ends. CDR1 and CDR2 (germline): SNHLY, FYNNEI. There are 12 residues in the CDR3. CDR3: CASNPGWDEQFF. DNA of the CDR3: TGTGCCAGCAATCCGGGTTGGGATGAGCAGTTCTTC. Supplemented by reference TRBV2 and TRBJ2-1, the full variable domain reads EPEVTQTPSHQVTQMGQEVILRCVPISNHLYFYWYRQILGQKVEFLVSFYNNEISEKSEIFDDQFSVERPDGSNFTLKIRSTKLEDSAMYFCASNPGWDEQFFGPGTRLTVL.

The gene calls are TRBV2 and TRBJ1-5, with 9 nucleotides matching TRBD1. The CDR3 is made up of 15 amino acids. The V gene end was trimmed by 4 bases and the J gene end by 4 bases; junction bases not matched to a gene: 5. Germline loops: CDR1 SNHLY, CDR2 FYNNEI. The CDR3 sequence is CASSVETGGNQPQHF. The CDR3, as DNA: TGTGCCAGCAGTGTCGAGACAGGGGGGAATCAGCCCCAGCATTTT.

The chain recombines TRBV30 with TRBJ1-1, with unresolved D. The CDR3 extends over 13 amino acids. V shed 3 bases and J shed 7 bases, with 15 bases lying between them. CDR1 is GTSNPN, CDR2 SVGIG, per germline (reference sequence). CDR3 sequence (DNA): TGTGCCTGGAGGGAGTGGGTTTTGAGTGAAGCTTTCTTT. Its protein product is CAWREWVLSEAFF.

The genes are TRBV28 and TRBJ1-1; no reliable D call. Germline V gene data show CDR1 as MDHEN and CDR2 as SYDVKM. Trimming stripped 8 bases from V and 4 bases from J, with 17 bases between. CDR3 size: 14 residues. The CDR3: CASGFVSVGTEAFF. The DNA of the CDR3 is TGTGCCAGCGGGTTTGTCAGCGTTGGCACTGAAGCTTTCTTT.

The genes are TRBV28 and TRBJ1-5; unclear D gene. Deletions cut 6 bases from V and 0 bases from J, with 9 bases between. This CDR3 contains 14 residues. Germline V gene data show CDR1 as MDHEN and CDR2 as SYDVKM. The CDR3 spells CASSPPYSNQPQHF. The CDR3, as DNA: TGTGCCAGCAGCCCCCCTTATAGCAATCAGCCCCAGCATTTT.

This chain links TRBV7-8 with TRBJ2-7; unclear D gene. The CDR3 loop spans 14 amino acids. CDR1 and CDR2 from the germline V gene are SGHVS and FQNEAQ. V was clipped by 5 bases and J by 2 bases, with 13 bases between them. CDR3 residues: CASSPPRETYEQYF. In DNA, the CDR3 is TGTGCCAGCAGCCCCCCTCGTGAGACCTACGAGCAGTACTTC.

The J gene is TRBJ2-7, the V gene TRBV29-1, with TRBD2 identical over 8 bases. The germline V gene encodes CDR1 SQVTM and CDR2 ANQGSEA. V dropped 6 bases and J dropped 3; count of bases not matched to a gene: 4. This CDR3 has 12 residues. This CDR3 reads CSVPGLGYEQYF. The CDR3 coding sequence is TGCAGCGTCCCGGGACTAGGCTACGAGCAGTACTTC.

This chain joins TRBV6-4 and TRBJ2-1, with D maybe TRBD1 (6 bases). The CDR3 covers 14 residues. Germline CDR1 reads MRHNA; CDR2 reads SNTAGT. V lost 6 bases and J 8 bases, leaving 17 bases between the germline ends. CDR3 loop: CASRGDKELDEQFF. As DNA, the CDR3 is TGTGCCAGCAGGGGGGACAAGGAGTTGGATGAGCAGTTCTTC.